This TCR beta chain appears in the sequencing data of a study of CD8 T cells in ankylosing spondylitis. Study-wide results and caveats: Disease-linked clones were CD8+ and relatively rare in peripheral blood.

This clonotype was observed a few times. Its antigen remains unknown. Unmatched junction bases numbered 2, after V lost 1 base and J lost 2 bases. Germline V gives CDR1 SGHAT, CDR2 FQNNGV. This CDR3 has 15 amino acids. Each TCR beta library was made by quantitative 5'-RACE that incorporated molecular barcodes. In TCRdb, the 5' RACE reads were re-called with MiXCR into one record per CDR3 protein. The table has about 350,000 distinct CDR3 sequences, approximately 22% seen once. The sample consisted of blood, either unsorted or a sorted T cell fraction (not recorded which). The sequence derives from a male donor with ankylosing spondylitis or in good health (not recorded which). This sequence joins TRBV11-2 and TRBJ2-5; 9 positions agree with TRBD2. The CDR3 is CASSLGLAGQETQYF. The CDR3 nucleotides are TGTGCCAGCAGCTTAGGTCTAGCGGGGCAAGAGACCCAGTACTTC.